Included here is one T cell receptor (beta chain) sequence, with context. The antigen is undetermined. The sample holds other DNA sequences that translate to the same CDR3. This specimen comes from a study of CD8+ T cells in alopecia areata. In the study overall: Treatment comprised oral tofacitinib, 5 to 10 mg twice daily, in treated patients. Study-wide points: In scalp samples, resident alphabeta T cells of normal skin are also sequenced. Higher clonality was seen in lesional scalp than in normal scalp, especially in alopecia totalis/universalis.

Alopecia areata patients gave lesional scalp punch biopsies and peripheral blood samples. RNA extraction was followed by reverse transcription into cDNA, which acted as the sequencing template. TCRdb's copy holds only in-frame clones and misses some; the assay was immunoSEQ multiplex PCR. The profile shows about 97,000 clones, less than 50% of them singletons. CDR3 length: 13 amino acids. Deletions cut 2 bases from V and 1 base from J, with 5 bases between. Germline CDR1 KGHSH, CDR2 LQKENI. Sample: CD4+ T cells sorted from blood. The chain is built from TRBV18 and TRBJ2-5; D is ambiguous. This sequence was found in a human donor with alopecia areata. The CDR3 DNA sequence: TGTGCCAGCTCACCAACTCTCCAAGAGACCCAGTACTTC. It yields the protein CASSPTLQETQYF.